This passage covers 26 T cell receptor beta chains from one sample sequenced in a study of PD-L1 blockade in urothelial cancer. TCRdb keeps only in-frame clones here, not all; method: immunoSEQ multiplex PCR. The sample lists tens of thousands of clones; about 88% were seen once. Sequences were derived from PBMCs, sampled around atezolizumab (anti-PD-L1) treatment. These receptors all come from a man between 45 and 60 years old with urothelial cancer.

This sequence joins TRBV7-8 and TRBJ2-1, with TRBD1 identical over 7 bases. This CDR3 has 15 amino acids. V was pared by 2 bases and J by 7 bases, with 8 bases of the junction left unmatched. The germline CDR1 and CDR2 sequences are SGHVS and FQNEAQ. CDR3 residues: CASSLRQGVGNEQFF. For the CDR3, the DNA is TGTGCCAGCAGCTTAAGACAGGGAGTTGGGAATGAGCAGTTCTTC. The full variable domain, its missing parts supplied by reference TRBV7-8 and TRBJ2-1, is GAGVSQSPRYKVAKRGQDVALRCDPISGHVSLFWYQQALGQGPEFLTYFQNEAQLDKSGLPSDRFFAERPEGSVSTLKIQRTQQEDSAVYLCASSLRQGVGNEQFFGPGTRLTVL.

A few counts support this clone. This rearrangement joins TRBV6-1 to TRBJ1-1, with D perhaps TRBD1 (6 bases). Between the trimmed V and J ends, which lost 5 bases and 1 base, there was a span of 8 bases. The CDR3 covers 13 residues. Germline V gives CDR1 MNHNS, CDR2 SASEGT. The CDR3 sequence: CASSRTENTEAFF. The CDR3, as DNA: TGTGCCAGCAGTAGGACAGAGAACACTGAAGCTTTCTTT.

The chain has TRBV2 and TRBJ2-1; tentative D call: TRBD2 (7 bases). This CDR3 is 17 amino acids long. Trimming left V 0 bases short and J 4 bases short, with 16 bases between. Per the germline V gene, CDR1 is SNHLY and CDR2 is FYNNEI. The CDR3 region has the DNA TGTGCCAGCAGTGAAGCGGTGGGCGGGGGCGCTTACAATGAGCAGTTCTTC. Translating it yields CASSEAVGGGAYNEQFF.

V and J are TRBV10-1 and TRBJ2-2; 12 bases are a match to TRBD2. J was trimmed by 5 bases and V by 4 bases; bases with no gene match: 5. The CDR3 has 16 residues. Germline values: CDR1 WNHNN, CDR2 SYGVQD (reference sequence). The CDR3 bases are TGCGCCAGCAGTGGACTAGCGGGAGAGGGTACCGGGGAGCTGTTTTTT. Encoded protein: CASSGLAGEGTGELFF.

The chain couples TRBV5-1 to TRBJ2-7; TRBD1 aligns across 11 bases. This CDR3 is 14 amino acids long. Per the germline V gene, CDR1 is SGHRS and CDR2 is YFSETQ. J was trimmed by 2 bases and V by 4 bases; bases with no gene match: 2. The CDR3 coding sequence is TGCGCCAGCAGCCCGGGACAGGGGGCCTACGAGCAGTACTTC. It translates to CASSPGQGAYEQYF.

The J gene is TRBJ1-6, the V gene TRBV21-1. TRBV21-1 is listed as a pseudogene. The CDR3 extends over 16 amino acids. CDR3 in DNA: TGTGCCAGCAGCAATCGAGACGAGGAAGCGGAGTCACCCCTCCACTTT. Residues: CASSNRDEEAESPLHF.

V usage is TRBV6-1 and J usage is TRBJ1-1; perhaps TRBD1 as D (5 bases). From germline, CDR1 is MNHNS and CDR2 SASEGT. The CDR3 has 15 amino acids. The V gene lost 7 bases and the J gene lost 4 bases, with 19 bases spanning the gap. As DNA, the CDR3 is TGTGCCAGCACCCCCACCCTTACCGGGGGCACTGAAGCTTTCTTT. Encoded protein: CASTPTLTGGTEAFF.

V usage is TRBV6-1 and J usage is TRBJ1-1; tentative D call: TRBD1 (5 bases). Trimming pared 4 bases from V and 7 bases from J, leaving 13 bases between. The CDR3 runs to 13 residues. Germline V gene lookup returns CDR1 MNHNS and CDR2 SASEGT. CDR3 DNA: TGTGCCAGCAGTGGCGTTCAGGGAAATGAAGCTTTCTTT. This gives the protein CASSGVQGNEAFF.

V usage is TRBV15 and J usage is TRBJ2-7, with unresolved D. Germline loops: CDR1 LNHNV, CDR2 YYDKDF (reference sequence). This CDR3 has 13 residues. Trimming cost V 1 base and J 4 bases, with 8 bases left between them. The chain's CDR3 is CATSRGTVYEQYF. DNA for the CDR3: TGTGCCACCAGCAGAGGAACAGTATACGAGCAGTACTTC. The full variable domain, with the rest looked up from reference TRBV15 and TRBJ2-7, is DAMVIQNPRYQVTQFGKPVTLSCSQTLNHNVMYWYQQKSSQAPKLLFHYYDKDFNNEADTPDNFQSRRPNTSFCFLDIRSPGLGDTAMYLCATSRGTVYEQYFGPGTRLTVT.

V gene TRBV5-1 combines with J gene TRBJ1-1; 7 nucleotides line up with TRBD1. The ends lost 7 bases at V and 2 bases at J; junction bases unmatched: 14. The CDR3 totals 16 residues. In germline, CDR1 is SGHRS, CDR2 YFSETQ. The CDR3 here is CASSIWAGGGNTEAFF. For the CDR3, the DNA is TGCGCCAGCTCCATATGGGCAGGGGGTGGAAACACTGAAGCTTTCTTT.

The V call is TRBV5-1, the J call TRBJ2-1; TRBD1 is a possible D gene (5 bases). There are 15 residues in the CDR3. Germline V gene sequence: CDR1 SGHRS, CDR2 YFSETQ. Trimming left V 4 bases short and J 4 bases short, with 15 bases between. The CDR3 bases are TGCGCCAGCAGCGACGAGAGACAGAGATACAATGAGCAGTTCTTC. This sequence encodes CASSDERQRYNEQFF.

V gene TRBV19 combines with J gene TRBJ1-1, with D uncertain. This CDR3 has 13 residues. Germline CDR1 and CDR2: LNHDA and SQIVND (reference sequence). V shed 3 bases and J shed 3 bases, with 8 bases lying between them. CDR3 in DNA: TGTGCCAGTAGTATGAAGGGAGACACTGAAGCTTTCTTT. Amino acids: CASSMKGDTEAFF.

The chain has TRBV2 and TRBJ2-7; TRBD2 matches 10 bases. The ends lost 6 bases at V and 0 bases at J; junction bases unmatched: 8. Germline values: CDR1 SNHLY, CDR2 FYNNEI. The CDR3 has 16 amino acids. Written as DNA, the CDR3 is TGTGCCAGCAGCGCTACCACTAGCGGGGTCTCCTACGAGCAGTACTTC. Protein product: CASSATTSGVSYEQYF.

The chain combines TRBV6-5 with TRBJ2-7; 10 bases match TRBD2. CDR3 length equals 15 residues. With V trimmed by 4 bases and J by 6 bases, 9 bases remained unmatched. Germline assignment: CDR1 MNHEY and CDR2 SVGAGI. The CDR3 DNA reads as TGTGCCAGCAGTTTGTTAGCGGGAGGCGCACCCGAGCAGTACTTC. Its translation: CASSLLAGGAPEQYF.

V is TRBV6-5 and J is TRBJ2-7; 8 bases are a match to TRBD1. The germline V gene encodes CDR1 MNHEY and CDR2 SVGAGI. V shed 6 bases and J 6 bases; nucleotides not matched to a gene: 10. The CDR3 is 14 residues long. CDR3 loop: CASSSRAGGLEQYF. The DNA for the CDR3 is TGTGCCAGCAGCTCTCGGGCAGGGGGCCTCGAGCAGTACTTC.

The CDR3 nucleotides are TGTGCCAGCGTATACGGGACTAGTCTTGAGACCCAGTACTTC. Translated, it gives CASVYGTSLETQYF. The rearrangement uses TRBV7-9 and TRBJ2-5; 8 nucleotides match TRBD2. The length of the CDR3 is 14 residues. Germline V lookup: CDR1 SEHNR, CDR2 FQNEAQ (reference sequence). Trimming removed 8 bases from V and 5 bases from J; junction bases left unmatched: 10.

The rearrangement links TRBV9 to TRBJ2-2, with D perhaps matching TRBD1 (7 bases). Germline assignment: CDR1 SGDLS and CDR2 YYNGEE. CDR3 length: 16 residues. V was trimmed by 3 bases and J by 6 bases, leaving 18 bases between them. The CDR3 nucleotides are TGTGCCAGCAGCGCACGCCAGGGGGGCCCCCCCGGGGAGCTGTTTTTT. Its protein is CASSARQGGPPGELFF.

The chain links TRBV7-9 to TRBJ2-3; D perhaps matches TRBD2 (6 bases). CDR3 length: 14 amino acids. The germline V gene encodes CDR1 SEHNR and CDR2 FQNEAQ (reference sequence). With 5 bases removed from V and 10 bases from J, the gap between germline ends came to 19 bases. CDR3 amino acids: CASSPTAGTGAQYF. CDR3 coding DNA: TGTGCCAGCAGCCCGACGGCTGGGACGGGGGCGCAGTATTTT.

This clone is a singleton in its sample. The V call is TRBV18, the J call TRBJ2-5; D is uncertain. Trimming pared 3 bases from V and 7 bases from J, leaving 9 bases between. The CDR3 is 12 amino acids. The germline V gene has CDR1 KGHSH and CDR2 LQKENI. As DNA, the CDR3 is TGTGCCAGCTCACCGAGCTCTGGGACCCAGTACTTC. Residues: CASSPSSGTQYF.

This clone has more than one count but fewer than ten. The chain couples TRBV5-1 to TRBJ2-1; D is uncertain. The germline V gene has CDR1 SGHRS and CDR2 YFSETQ. The ends were cut back, 1 base at V and 2 bases at J, with 13 bases in the middle. This CDR3 comprises 16 residues. The CDR3 loop is CASSLNSQEPYNEQFF. The CDR3 nucleotides read TGCGCCAGCAGCTTGAATTCCCAGGAACCCTACAATGAGCAGTTCTTC.

The sample holds a few counts of this clone. The rearrangement uses TRBV5-1 and TRBJ2-2; TRBD2 aligns across 7 bases. V lost 5 bases to trimming and J lost 1 base; unmatched junction nucleotides: 8. The CDR3 has 16 amino acids. Germline-derived CDR1 and CDR2 are SGHRS and YFSETQ. DNA of the CDR3: TGCGCCAGCAGTTTTATCGGGGGGATGAACACCGGGGAGCTGTTTTTT. Translation: CASSFIGGMNTGELFF. Together with reference TRBV5-1 and TRBJ2-2, the CDR3 gives the full variable domain: KAGVTQTPRYLIKTRGQQVTLSCSPISGHRSVSWYQQTPGQGLQFLFEYFSETQRNKGNFPGRFSGRQFSNSRSEMNVSTLELGDSALYLCASSFIGGMNTGELFFGEGSRLTVL.

V is TRBV28 and J is TRBJ2-3, with TRBD1 matching over 9 bases. The CDR3 sequence is 16 residues long. The trim removed 4 bases at V and 3 bases at J, leaving 8 bases unmatched. Germline CDR1 and CDR2: MDHEN and SYDVKM. The CDR3 here is CASSSGDREVTDTQYF. The DNA for the CDR3 is TGTGCCAGCAGTTCAGGGGACAGGGAGGTGACAGATACGCAGTATTTT.

This clone appeared a single time. The rearrangement uses TRBV10-2 and TRBJ2-2, with 10 bases identical to TRBD1. Germline V gene data show CDR1 as WSHSY and CDR2 as SAAADI. Trimming cost V 9 bases and J 7 bases; bases outside gene matches: 8. This CDR3 has 14 residues. The chain's CDR3 is CASIGDRGGGELFF. CDR3 DNA: TGCGCCAGTATCGGGGACAGGGGAGGCGGGGAGCTGTTTTTT.

The chain uses TRBV7-9 and TRBJ1-3; D is possibly TRBD1 (6 bases). From germline, CDR1 is SEHNR and CDR2 FQNEAQ (reference sequence). This CDR3 comprises 14 residues. Trimming cost V 9 bases and J 0 bases, with 12 bases left between them. CDR3 bases: TGTGCCAGTACCCGGGACAACTCTGGAAACACCATATATTTT. It encodes CASTRDNSGNTIYF.

V and J are TRBV9 and TRBJ2-7; TRBD1 agrees at 7 bases. This CDR3 spans 14 amino acids. V lost 4 bases, J lost 0 bases, and 4 bases stayed unmatched. CDR1 SGDLS and CDR2 YYNGEE come from the germline V gene. This CDR3 reads CASSLQGHSYEQYF. The CDR3 region has the DNA TGTGCCAGCAGCCTACAGGGGCACTCCTACGAGCAGTACTTC. Drawing the rest from reference TRBV9 and TRBJ2-7, the complete variable domain is DSGVTQTPKHLITATGQRVTLRCSPRSGDLSVYWYQQSLDQGLQFLIQYYNGEERAKGNILERFSAQQFPDLHSELNLSSLELGDSALYFCASSLQGHSYEQYFGPGTRLTVT.

V gene TRBV15 combines with J gene TRBJ1-2; D gene unclear. The germline gives CDR1 LNHNV, CDR2 YYDKDF (reference sequence). With 0 bases removed from V and 4 bases from J, the gap between germline ends came to 15 bases. The CDR3 contains 16 residues. CDR3 protein: CATSREGDLRGYGYTF. The CDR3 DNA sequence: TGTGCCACCAGCAGAGAGGGAGATCTTCGGGGCTATGGCTACACCTTC.